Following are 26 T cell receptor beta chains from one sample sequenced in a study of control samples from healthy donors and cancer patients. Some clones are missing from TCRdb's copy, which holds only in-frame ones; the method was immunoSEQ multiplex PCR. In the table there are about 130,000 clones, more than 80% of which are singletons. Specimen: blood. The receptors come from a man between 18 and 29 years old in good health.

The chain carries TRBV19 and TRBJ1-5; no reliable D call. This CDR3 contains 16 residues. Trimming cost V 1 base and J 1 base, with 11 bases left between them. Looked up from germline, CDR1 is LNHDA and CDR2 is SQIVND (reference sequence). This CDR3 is CASSIAGRRSNQPQHF. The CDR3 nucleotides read TGTGCCAGTAGTATAGCAGGTCGTCGGAGCAATCAGCCCCAGCATTTT.

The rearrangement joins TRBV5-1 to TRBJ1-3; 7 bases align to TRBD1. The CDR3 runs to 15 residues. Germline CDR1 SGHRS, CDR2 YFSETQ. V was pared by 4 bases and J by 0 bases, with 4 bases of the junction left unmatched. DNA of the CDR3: TGCGCCAGCAGCCGGGGACAGCTCTCTGGAAACACCATATATTTT. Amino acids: CASSRGQLSGNTIYF.

This chain's CDR3 is CASSRQGSNEQFF. CDR3 in DNA: TGTGCCAGCAGTAGACAGGGATCCAATGAGCAGTTCTTC. The V call is TRBV25-1, the J call TRBJ2-1; TRBD1 agrees at 7 bases. This CDR3 is 13 amino acids long. Trimming cost V 5 bases and J 6 bases; bases outside gene matches: 4. In germline, CDR1 is MGHDK, CDR2 SYGVNS.

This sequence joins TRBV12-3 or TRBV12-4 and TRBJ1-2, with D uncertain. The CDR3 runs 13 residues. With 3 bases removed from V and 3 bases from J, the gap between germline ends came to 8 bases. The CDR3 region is CASSFREDYGYTF. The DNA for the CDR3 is TGTGCCAGCAGTTTCCGGGAAGACTATGGCTACACCTTC.

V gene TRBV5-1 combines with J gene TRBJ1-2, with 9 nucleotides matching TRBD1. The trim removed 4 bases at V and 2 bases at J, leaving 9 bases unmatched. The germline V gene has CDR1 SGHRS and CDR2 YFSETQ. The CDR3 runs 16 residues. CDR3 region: CASSRDRVRGNYGYTF. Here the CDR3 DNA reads TGCGCCAGCAGCAGGGACAGGGTCAGGGGGAACTATGGCTACACCTTC.

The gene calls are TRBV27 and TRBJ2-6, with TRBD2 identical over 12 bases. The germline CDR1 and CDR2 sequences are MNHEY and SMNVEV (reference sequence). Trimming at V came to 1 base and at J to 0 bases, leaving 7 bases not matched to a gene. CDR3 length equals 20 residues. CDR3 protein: CASSLWGQLAGGSGANVLTF. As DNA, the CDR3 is TGTGCCAGCAGTTTATGGGGCCAACTAGCGGGAGGCTCTGGGGCCAACGTCCTGACTTTC.

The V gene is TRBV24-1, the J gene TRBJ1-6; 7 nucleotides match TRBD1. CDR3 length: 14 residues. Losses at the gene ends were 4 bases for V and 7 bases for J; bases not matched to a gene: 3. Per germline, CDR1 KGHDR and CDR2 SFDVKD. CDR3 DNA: TGTGCCACCAGTGACGGGACAGTAAATTCACCCCTCCACTTT. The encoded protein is CATSDGTVNSPLHF.

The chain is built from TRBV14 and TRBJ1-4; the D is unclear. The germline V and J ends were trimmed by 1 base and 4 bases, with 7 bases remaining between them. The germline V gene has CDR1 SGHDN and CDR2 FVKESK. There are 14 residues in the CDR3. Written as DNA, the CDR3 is TGTGCCAGCAGCCAAGTTAGAGATAATGAAAAACTGTTTTTT. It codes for CASSQVRDNEKLFF.

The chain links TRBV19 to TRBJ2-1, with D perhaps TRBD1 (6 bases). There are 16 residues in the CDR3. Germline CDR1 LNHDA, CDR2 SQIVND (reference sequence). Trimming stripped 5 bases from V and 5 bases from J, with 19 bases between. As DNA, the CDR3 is TGTGCCAGTAGTCTCCCGCAGGGGTCACAGAACAATGAGCAGTTCTTC. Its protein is CASSLPQGSQNNEQFF.

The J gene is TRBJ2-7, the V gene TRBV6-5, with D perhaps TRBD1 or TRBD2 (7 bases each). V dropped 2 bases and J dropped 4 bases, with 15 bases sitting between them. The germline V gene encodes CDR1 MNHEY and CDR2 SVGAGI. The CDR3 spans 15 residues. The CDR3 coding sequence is TGTGCCAGCAGTTACCAGGGGGGGGCAGAGTACGAGCAGTACTTC. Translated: CASSYQGGAEYEQYF.

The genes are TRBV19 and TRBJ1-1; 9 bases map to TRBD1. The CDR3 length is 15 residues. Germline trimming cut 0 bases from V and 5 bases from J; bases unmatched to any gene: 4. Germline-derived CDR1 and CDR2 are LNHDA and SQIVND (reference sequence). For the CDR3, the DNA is TGTGCCAGTAGTATAGACGGGACAGGGCTTACTGAAGCTTTCTTT. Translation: CASSIDGTGLTEAFF.

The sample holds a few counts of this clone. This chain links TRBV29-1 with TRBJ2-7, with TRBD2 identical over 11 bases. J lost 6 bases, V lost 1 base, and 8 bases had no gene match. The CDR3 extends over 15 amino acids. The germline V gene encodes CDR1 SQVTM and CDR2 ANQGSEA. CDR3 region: CSVEARLAGIIEQYF. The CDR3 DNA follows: TGCAGCGTTGAAGCCAGACTAGCGGGAATAATCGAGCAGTACTTC.

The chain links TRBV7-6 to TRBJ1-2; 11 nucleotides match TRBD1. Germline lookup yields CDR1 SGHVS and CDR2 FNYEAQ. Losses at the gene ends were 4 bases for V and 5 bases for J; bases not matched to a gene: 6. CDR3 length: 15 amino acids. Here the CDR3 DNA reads TGTGCCAGCAGCTCCCGGACAGGGGGCATATATGGCTACACCTTC. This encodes CASSSRTGGIYGYTF.

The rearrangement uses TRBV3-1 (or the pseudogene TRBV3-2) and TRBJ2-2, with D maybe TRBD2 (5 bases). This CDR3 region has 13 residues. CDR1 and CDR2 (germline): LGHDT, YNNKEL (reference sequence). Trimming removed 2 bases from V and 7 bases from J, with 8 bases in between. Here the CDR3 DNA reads TGTGCCAGCAGCCAATTGAGGGTCGGGGAGCTGTTTTTT. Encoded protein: CASSQLRVGELFF.

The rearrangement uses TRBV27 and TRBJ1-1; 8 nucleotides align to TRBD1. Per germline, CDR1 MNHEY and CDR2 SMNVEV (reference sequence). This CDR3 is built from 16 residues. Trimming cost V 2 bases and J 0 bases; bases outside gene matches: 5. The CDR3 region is CASSLQGALMNTEAFF. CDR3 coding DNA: TGTGCCAGCAGTTTACAGGGGGCCCTCATGAACACTGAAGCTTTCTTT.

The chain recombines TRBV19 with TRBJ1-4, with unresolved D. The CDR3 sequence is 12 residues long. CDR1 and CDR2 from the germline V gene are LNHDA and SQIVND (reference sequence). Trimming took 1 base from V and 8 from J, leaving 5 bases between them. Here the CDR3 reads CASSIVREKLFF. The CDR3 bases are TGTGCCAGTAGTATAGTTCGGGAAAAACTGTTTTTT.

The chain's CDR3 is CASSPDRIYGYTF. The CDR3 DNA is TGTGCCAGCAGCCCGGACAGGATCTATGGCTACACCTTC. V usage is TRBV7-8 and J usage is TRBJ1-2, with 7 bases lining up with TRBD1. The CDR3 totals 13 residues. J lost 4 bases, V lost 5 bases, and 4 bases had no gene match. Germline V lookup: CDR1 SGHVS, CDR2 FQNEAQ. Using reference TRBV7-8 and TRBJ1-2 for the parts outside the CDR3, the full variable domain is GAGVSQSPRYKVAKRGQDVALRCDPISGHVSLFWYQQALGQGPEFLTYFQNEAQLDKSGLPSDRFFAERPEGSVSTLKIQRTQQEDSAVYLCASSPDRIYGYTFGSGTRLTVV.

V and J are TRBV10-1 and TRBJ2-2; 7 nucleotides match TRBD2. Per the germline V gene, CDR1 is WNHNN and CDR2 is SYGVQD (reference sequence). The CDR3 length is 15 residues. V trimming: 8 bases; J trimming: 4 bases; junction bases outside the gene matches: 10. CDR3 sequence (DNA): TGCGCCAGCGGGCGGGGAGGGGAAGGCACCGGGGAGCTGTTTTTT. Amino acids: CASGRGGEGTGELFF.

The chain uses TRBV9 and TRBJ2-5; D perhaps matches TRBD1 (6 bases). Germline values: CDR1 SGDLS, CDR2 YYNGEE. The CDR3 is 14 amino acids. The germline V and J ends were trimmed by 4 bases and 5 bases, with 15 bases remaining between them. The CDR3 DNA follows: TGTGCCAGCAGCACCAGGGGAACTGGGGAGACCCAGTACTTC. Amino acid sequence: CASSTRGTGETQYF.

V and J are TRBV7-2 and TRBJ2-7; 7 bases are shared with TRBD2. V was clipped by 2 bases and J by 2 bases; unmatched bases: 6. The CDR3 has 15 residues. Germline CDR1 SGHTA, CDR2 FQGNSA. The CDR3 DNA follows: TGTGCCAGCAGCTTAAGCCTAGCGGCAACCTACGAGCAGTACTTC. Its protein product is CASSLSLAATYEQYF.

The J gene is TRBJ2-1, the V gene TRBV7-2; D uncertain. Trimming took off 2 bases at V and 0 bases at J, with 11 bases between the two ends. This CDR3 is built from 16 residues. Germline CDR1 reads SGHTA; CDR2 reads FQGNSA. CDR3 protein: CASSLFPPSSYNEQFF. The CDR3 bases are TGTGCCAGCAGCTTATTTCCCCCCAGCTCCTACAATGAGCAGTTCTTC.

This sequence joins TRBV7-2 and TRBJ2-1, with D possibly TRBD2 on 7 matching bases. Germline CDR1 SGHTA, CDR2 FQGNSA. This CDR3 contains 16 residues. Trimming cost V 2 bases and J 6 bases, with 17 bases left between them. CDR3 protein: CASSLSGGESSNEQFF. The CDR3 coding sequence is TGTGCCAGCAGCTTATCGGGGGGCGAGAGCTCCAATGAGCAGTTCTTC.

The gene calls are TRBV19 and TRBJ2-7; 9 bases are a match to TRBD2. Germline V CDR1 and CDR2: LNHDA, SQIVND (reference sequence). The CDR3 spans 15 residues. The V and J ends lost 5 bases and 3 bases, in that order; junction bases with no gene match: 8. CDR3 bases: TGTGCCAGTAGTTTGAGGCTAGCGGGACTCTACGAGCAGTACTTC. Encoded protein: CASSLRLAGLYEQYF.

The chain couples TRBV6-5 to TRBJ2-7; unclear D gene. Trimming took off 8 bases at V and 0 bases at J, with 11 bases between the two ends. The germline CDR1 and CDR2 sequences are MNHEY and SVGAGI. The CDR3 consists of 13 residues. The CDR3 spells CASSTGSSYEQYV. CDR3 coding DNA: TGTGCCAGCTCAACCGGTAGCTCCTACGAGCAGTACGTC.

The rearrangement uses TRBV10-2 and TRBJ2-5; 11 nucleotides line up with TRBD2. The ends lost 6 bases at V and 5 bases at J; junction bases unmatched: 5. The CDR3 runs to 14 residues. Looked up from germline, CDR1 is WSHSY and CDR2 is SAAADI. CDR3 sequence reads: CASRGLAVVETQYF. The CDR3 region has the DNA TGCGCCAGCAGGGGACTAGCGGTGGTGGAGACCCAGTACTTC.

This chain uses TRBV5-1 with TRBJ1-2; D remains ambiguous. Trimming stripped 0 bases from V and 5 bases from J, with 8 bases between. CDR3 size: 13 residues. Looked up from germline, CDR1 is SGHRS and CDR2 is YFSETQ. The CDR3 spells CASSLAEGYGYTF. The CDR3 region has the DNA TGCGCCAGCAGCTTGGCCGAAGGATATGGCTACACCTTC.